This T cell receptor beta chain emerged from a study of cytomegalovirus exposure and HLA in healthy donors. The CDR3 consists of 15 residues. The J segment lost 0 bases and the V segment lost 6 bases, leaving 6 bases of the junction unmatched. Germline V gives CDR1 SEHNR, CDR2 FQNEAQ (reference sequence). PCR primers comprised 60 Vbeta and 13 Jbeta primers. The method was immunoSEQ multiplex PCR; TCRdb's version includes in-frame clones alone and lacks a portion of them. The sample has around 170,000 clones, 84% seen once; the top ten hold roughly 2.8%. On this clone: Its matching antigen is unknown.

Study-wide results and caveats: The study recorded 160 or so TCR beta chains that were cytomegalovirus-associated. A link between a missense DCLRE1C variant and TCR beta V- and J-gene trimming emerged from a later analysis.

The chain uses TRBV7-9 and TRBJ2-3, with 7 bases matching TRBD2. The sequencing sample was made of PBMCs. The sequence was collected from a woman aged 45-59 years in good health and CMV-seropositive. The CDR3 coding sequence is TGTGCCAGCAGTTTATTAGCGGGTAGCACAGATACGCAGTATTTT. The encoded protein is CASSLLAGSTDTQYF.